These T cell receptor beta chains were read from a single sample in a study of blood T cell repertoires in COVID-19. Sequenced by immunoSEQ multiplex PCR; TCRdb stores in-frame clones only, minus some. The sample includes about 110,000 clones, about three quarters of them seen just once. The sequenced sample was peripheral blood. Every receptor here comes from an elderly man with COVID-19, enrolled during active disease. Each CDR3 is given without its conserved first and last residue.

cdr3_length: 13
v_call: TRBV10-3
j_call: TRBJ1-4
cdr3_aa: AISTGTIRNEKLF

cdr3_length: 14
v_call: TRBV5-1
j_call: TRBJ2-3
cdr3_aa: ASSLGTGTSTDTQY

cdr3_length: 12
v_call: TRBV19
j_call: TRBJ1-2
cdr3_aa: ASSTDREGNGYT

cdr3_length: 14
v_call: TRBV7-2
j_call: TRBJ1-1
cdr3_aa: ASSLIAGLLHTEAF

cdr3_length: 11
v_call: TRBV7-2
j_call: TRBJ2-2
cdr3_aa: ASSFEWSGELF

cdr3_length: 11
v_call: TRBV10-3
j_call: TRBJ1-5
cdr3_aa: ATGTNRHQPQH

cdr3_length: 15
v_call: TRBV7-9
j_call: TRBJ2-7
cdr3_aa: ASSGDRGLAGLYEQY

cdr3_length: 12
v_call: TRBV2
j_call: TRBJ2-5
cdr3_aa: ASSGKNSQETQY

cdr3_length: 13
v_call: TRBV7-2
j_call: TRBJ1-3
cdr3_aa: ASSLIPNSGNTIY

cdr3_length: 12
v_call: TRBV9
j_call: TRBJ2-1
cdr3_aa: ASSVGIAGNDYF

cdr3_length: 13
v_call: TRBV27
j_call: TRBJ2-7
cdr3_aa: ASSFAPSGNYEQY

cdr3_length: 12
v_call: TRBV11-2
j_call: TRBJ1-2
cdr3_aa: ASTRLGGRHGYT

cdr3_length: 12
v_call: TRBV19
j_call: TRBJ2-3
cdr3_aa: ASSPTGAADTQY